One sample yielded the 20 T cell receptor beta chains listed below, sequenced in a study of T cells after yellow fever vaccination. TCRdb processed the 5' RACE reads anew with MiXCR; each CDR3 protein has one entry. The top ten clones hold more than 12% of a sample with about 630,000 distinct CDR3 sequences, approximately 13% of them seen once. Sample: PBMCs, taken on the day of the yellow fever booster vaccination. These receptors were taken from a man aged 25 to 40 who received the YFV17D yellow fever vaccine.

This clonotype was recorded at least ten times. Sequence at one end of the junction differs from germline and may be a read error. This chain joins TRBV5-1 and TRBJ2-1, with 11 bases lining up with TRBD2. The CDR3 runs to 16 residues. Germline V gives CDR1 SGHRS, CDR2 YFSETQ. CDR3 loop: CASSLGGLAAYNEQFF. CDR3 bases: TGTGCCAGCAGCTTAGGGGGACTAGCGGCGTACAATGAGCAGTTCTTC.

The CDR3 DNA follows: TGCAGTGCTACGGACAGGGACTACGAGCAGTACTTC. As protein: CSATDRDYEQYF. This chain connects TRBV20-1 to TRBJ2-7; 8 bases align to TRBD1. CDR3 length: 12 amino acids. The germline CDR1 and CDR2 sequences are DFQATT and SNEGSKA (reference sequence). The V gene end was trimmed by 4 bases and the J gene end by 3 bases; junction bases not matched to a gene: 2.

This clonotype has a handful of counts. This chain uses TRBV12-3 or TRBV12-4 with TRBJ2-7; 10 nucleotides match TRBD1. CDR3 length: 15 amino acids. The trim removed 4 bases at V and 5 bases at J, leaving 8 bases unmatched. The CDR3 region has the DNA TGTGCCAGCAGTTCCCCCCTCGGGACAGGGGACGAGCAGTACTTC. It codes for CASSSPLGTGDEQYF.

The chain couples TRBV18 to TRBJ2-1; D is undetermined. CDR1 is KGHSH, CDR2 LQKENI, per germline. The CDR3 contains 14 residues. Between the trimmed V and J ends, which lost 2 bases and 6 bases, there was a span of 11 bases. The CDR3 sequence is CASSPWALANEQFF. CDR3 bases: TGTGCCAGCTCACCATGGGCCCTTGCCAATGAGCAGTTCTTC.

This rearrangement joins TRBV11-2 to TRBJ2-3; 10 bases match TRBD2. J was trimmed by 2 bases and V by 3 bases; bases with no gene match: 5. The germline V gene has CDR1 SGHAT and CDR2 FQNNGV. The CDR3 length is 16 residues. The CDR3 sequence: CASSLSSGSYTDTQYF. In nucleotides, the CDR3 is TGTGCCAGCAGCTTGTCTAGCGGGAGCTACACAGATACGCAGTATTTT.

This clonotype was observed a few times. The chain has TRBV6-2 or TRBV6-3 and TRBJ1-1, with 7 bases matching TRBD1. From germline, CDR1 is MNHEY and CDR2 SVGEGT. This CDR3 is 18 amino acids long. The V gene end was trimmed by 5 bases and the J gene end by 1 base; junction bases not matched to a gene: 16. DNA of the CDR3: TGTGCCAGCAGTGACCCACAAGGGGACAGTTCTACGAACACTGAAGCTTTCTTT. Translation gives CASSDPQGDSSTNTEAFF.

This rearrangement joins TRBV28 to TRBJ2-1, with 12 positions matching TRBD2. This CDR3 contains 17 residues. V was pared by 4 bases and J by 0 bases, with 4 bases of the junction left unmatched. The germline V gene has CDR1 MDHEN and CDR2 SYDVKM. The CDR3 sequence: CASSSETSGSSYNEQFF. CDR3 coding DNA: TGTGCCAGCAGTTCAGAGACTAGCGGGAGCTCCTACAATGAGCAGTTCTTC.

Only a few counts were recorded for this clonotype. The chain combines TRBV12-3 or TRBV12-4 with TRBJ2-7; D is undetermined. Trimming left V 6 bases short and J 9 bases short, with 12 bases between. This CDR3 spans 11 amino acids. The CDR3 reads CASSRVVRQYF. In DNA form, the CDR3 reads TGTGCCAGCAGCCGGGTAGTGCGGCAGTACTTC.

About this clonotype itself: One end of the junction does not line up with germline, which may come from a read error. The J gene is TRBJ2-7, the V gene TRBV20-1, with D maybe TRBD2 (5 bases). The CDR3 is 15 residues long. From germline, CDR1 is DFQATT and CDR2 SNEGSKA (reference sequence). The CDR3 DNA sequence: TGCAGTGCTAGAGGCCCCGGGGTCCCCTCCGACGAGCAGTACTTC. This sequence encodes CSARGPGVPSDEQYF.

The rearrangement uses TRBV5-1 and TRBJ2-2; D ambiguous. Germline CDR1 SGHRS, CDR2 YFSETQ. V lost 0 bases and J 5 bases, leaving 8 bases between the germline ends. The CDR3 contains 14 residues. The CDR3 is CASSLGALTGELFF. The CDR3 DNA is TGCGCCAGCAGCTTGGGGGCCTTGACCGGGGAGCTGTTTTTT.

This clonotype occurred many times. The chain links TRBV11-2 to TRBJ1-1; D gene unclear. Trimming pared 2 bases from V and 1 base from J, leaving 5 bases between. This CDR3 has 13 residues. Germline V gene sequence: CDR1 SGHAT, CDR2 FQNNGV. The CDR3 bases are TGTGCCAGCAGCTTAAAACAGAACACTGAAGCTTTCTTT. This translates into CASSLKQNTEAFF.

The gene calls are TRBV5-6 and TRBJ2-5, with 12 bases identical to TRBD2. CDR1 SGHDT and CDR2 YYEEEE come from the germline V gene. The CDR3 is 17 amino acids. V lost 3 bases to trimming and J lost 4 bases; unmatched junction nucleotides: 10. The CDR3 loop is CASSSYRTSGARETQYF. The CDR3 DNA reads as TGTGCCAGCAGCTCATATCGGACTAGCGGGGCCCGAGAGACCCAGTACTTC.

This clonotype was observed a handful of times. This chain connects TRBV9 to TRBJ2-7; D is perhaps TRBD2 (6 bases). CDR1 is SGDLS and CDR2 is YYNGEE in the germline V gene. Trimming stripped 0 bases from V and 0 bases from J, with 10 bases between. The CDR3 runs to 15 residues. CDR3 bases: TGTGCCAGCAGCGTAGACTTCGGGAGCTCCTACGAGCAGTACTTC. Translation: CASSVDFGSSYEQYF.

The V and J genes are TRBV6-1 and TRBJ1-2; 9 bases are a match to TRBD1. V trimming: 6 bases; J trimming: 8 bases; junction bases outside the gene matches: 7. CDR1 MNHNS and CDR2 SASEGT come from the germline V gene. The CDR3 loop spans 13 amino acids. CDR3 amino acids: CASSPQGARGYTF. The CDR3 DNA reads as TGTGCCAGCAGCCCACAGGGGGCTCGCGGCTACACCTTC.

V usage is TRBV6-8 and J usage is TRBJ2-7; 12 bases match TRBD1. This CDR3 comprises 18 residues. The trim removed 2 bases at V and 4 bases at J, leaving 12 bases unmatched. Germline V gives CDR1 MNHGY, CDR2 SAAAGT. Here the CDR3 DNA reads TGTGCCAGCAGTTACGGGACAGGGGGCCATAGGCGGATATACGAGCAGTACTTC. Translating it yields CASSYGTGGHRRIYEQYF.

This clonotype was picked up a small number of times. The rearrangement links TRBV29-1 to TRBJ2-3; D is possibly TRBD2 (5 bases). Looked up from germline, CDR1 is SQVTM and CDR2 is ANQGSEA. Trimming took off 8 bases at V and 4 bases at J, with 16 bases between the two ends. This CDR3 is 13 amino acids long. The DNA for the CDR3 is TGCAGCCCTCGCCCGCCGGGGTCAGATACGCAGTATTTT. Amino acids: CSPRPPGSDTQYF.

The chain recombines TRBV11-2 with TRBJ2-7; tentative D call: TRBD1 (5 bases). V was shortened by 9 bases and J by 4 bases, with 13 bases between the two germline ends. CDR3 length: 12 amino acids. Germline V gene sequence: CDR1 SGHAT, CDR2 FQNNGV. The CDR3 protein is CASATEGYEQYF. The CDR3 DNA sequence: TGTGCCAGTGCGACAGAAGGGTACGAGCAGTACTTC.

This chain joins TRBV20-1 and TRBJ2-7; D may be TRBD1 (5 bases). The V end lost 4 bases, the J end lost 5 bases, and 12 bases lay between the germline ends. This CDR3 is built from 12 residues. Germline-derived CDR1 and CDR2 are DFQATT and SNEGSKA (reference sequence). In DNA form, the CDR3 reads TGCAGTGCTATGGACAAGGTCAACGAGCAGTACTTC. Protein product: CSAMDKVNEQYF.

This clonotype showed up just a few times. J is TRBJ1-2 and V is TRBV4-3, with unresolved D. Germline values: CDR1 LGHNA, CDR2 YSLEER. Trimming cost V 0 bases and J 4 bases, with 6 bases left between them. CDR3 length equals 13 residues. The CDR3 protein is CASSQDRAYGYTF. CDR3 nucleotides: TGCGCCAGCAGCCAAGACAGAGCCTATGGCTACACCTTC.

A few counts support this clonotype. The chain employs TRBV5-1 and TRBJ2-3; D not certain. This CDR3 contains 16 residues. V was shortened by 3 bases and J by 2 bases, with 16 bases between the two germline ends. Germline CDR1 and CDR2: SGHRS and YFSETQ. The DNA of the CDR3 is TGCGCCAGCAGCTGGTATGGTGCGAGGTTCACAGATACGCAGTATTTT. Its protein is CASSWYGARFTDTQYF. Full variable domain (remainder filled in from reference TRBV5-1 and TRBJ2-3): KAGVTQTPRYLIKTRGQQVTLSCSPISGHRSVSWYQQTPGQGLQFLFEYFSETQRNKGNFPGRFSGRQFSNSRSEMNVSTLELGDSALYLCASSWYGARFTDTQYFGPGTRLTVL.